One sample yielded the 24 T cell receptor beta chains listed below, sequenced in a study of identical twins. One entry per CDR3 protein results from TCRdb running MiXCR on the 5' RACE reads. The repertoire has 450,000 or so distinct CDR3 sequences, 13% to 15% of them found once; the top ten carry about 0.54%. These data also formed part of another study, on yellow fever vaccine responses in identical twins.

The sample taken for sequencing was CD4+ T cells sorted from blood. The receptors shown here come from a woman younger than 35 in good health.

This clonotype was seen a few times. The chain uses TRBV7-9 and TRBJ1-6; TRBD1 matches at 10 bases. V was clipped by 5 bases and J by 6 bases; unmatched bases: 4. Germline-derived CDR1 and CDR2 are SEHNR and FQNEAQ (reference sequence). CDR3 length: 15 residues. CDR3 DNA: TGTGCCAGCAGCCGACAGGGGGCTGGTAATTCACCCCTCCACTTT. Amino acids: CASSRQGAGNSPLHF.

In this sample, this clonotype turned up many times. The chain carries TRBV15 and TRBJ2-2; D call uncertain. Trimming left V 0 bases short and J 4 bases short, with 6 bases between. The V gene's germline CDR1 is LNHNV and CDR2 YYDKDF (reference sequence). CDR3 length: 14 residues. CDR3 loop: CATSRDPTTGELFF. DNA for the CDR3: TGTGCCACCAGCAGAGATCCAACCACCGGGGAGCTGTTTTTT. Together with reference TRBV15 and TRBJ2-2, the CDR3 gives the full variable domain: DAMVIQNPRYQVTQFGKPVTLSCSQTLNHNVMYWYQQKSSQAPKLLFHYYDKDFNNEADTPDNFQSRRPNTSFCFLDIRSPGLGDTAMYLCATSRDPTTGELFFGEGSRLTVL.

The chain combines TRBV6-2 or TRBV6-3 with TRBJ1-5; D not certain. The CDR3 length is 13 residues. Trimming took off 6 bases at V and 5 bases at J, with 11 bases between the two ends. The germline gives CDR1 MNHEY, CDR2 SVGEGT. The chain's CDR3 is CASSQYPYQPQHF. DNA for the CDR3: TGTGCCAGCAGCCAGTACCCCTATCAGCCCCAGCATTTT.

The rearrangement links TRBV11-2 to TRBJ1-4; D gene unclear. The germline V gene has CDR1 SGHAT and CDR2 FQNNGV. V gave up 5 bases and J gave up 8 bases, with 12 bases separating them. CDR3 size: 13 residues. In nucleotides, the CDR3 is TGTGCCAGCAGCCCCCGGATAAAAGAAAAACTGTTTTTT. Translation gives CASSPRIKEKLFF.

In its sample, this clonotype was seen many times. CDR3 in DNA: TGTGCCAGCAGCCAAATGGGCCGGAATTCACCCCTCCACTTT. This codes for CASSQMGRNSPLHF. This chain joins TRBV3-1 and TRBJ1-6; D ambiguous. The germline CDR1 and CDR2 sequences are LGHDT and YNNKEL (reference sequence). V dropped 2 bases and J dropped 7 bases, with 9 bases sitting between them. The length of the CDR3 is 14 residues.

The sample holds a few counts of this clonotype. The genes are TRBV4-3 and TRBJ2-3; D possibly corresponds to TRBD2 (7 bases). V shed 4 bases and J shed 4 bases, with 15 bases lying between them. From germline, CDR1 is LGHNA and CDR2 YSLEER. There are 15 residues in the CDR3. CDR3 in DNA: TGCGCCAGCAGCCGAGAGACAGGACTAGCAGATACGCAGTATTTT. Its translation is CASSRETGLADTQYF.

In its sample, this clonotype was seen many times. The V and J genes are TRBV5-6 and TRBJ2-2; 9 positions agree with TRBD1. Germline V lookup: CDR1 SGHDT, CDR2 YYEEEE. The CDR3 consists of 16 residues. J was trimmed by 0 bases and V by 4 bases; bases with no gene match: 4. The CDR3: CASSTRDRANTGELFF. CDR3 nucleotides: TGTGCCAGCAGCACCCGGGACAGGGCGAACACCGGGGAGCTGTTTTTT.

Many counts were recorded for this clonotype. The chain carries TRBV7-3 and TRBJ2-2; perhaps TRBD1 as D (5 bases). This CDR3 is built from 14 residues. CDR1 SGHTA and CDR2 FQGTGA come from the germline V gene. V dropped 5 bases and J dropped 5 bases, with 12 bases sitting between them. The CDR3 nucleotides are TGTGCCAGCAGCCGCGGTGGGGCTACCGGGGAGCTGTTTTTT. It codes for CASSRGGATGELFF.

This chain links TRBV14 with TRBJ2-5, with D uncertain. V dropped 1 base and J dropped 5 bases, with 8 bases sitting between them. Germline loops: CDR1 SGHDN, CDR2 FVKESK. The CDR3 length is 13 residues. The CDR3 DNA reads TGTGCCAGCAGCCAAGGTCATATGGAGACCCAGTACTTC. Its translation: CASSQGHMETQYF.

There are many counts of this clonotype. CDR3: CASSLDTAYEQYF. The CDR3 region has the DNA TGTGCCAGCAGCTTAGACACCGCCTACGAGCAGTACTTC. The V and J genes are TRBV7-9 and TRBJ2-7; D is uncertain. Deletions cut 1 base from V and 2 bases from J, with 6 bases between. The CDR3 runs 13 residues. From germline, CDR1 is SEHNR and CDR2 FQNEAQ (reference sequence).

Only a few counts were recorded for this clonotype. The chain recombines TRBV25-1 with TRBJ2-7, with 7 bases lining up with TRBD1. The junction had 7 bases not matched to a gene; V was cut back by 1 base and J by 4 bases. This CDR3 is 15 amino acids long. Germline V CDR1 and CDR2: MGHDK, SYGVNS. The DNA of the CDR3 is TGTGCCAGCAGTGAATTAGGGACAGTGGATTACGAGCAGTACTTC. Translating it yields CASSELGTVDYEQYF.

This clonotype was found a few times. The rearrangement uses TRBV27 and TRBJ2-1, with 13 bases aligning to TRBD2. Trimming removed 4 bases from V and 3 bases from J; junction bases left unmatched: 15. The CDR3 runs to 20 residues. CDR1 and CDR2 from the germline V gene are MNHEY and SMNVEV (reference sequence). The chain's CDR3 is CASSSPSPRLAGGRYNEQFF. The CDR3 nucleotides are TGTGCCAGCAGTTCCCCCTCCCCCCGACTAGCGGGAGGTCGCTACAATGAGCAGTTCTTC.

This rearrangement joins TRBV7-8 to TRBJ2-7; the D gene is possibly TRBD2 (6 bases). CDR3 size: 14 residues. CDR1 and CDR2 (germline): SGHVS, FQNEAQ. V was clipped by 5 bases and J by 7 bases, with 18 bases between them. The CDR3 nucleotides are TGTGCCAGCAGCCTCGCGGGGACCTCTCGTGAGCAGTACTTC. Translated: CASSLAGTSREQYF.

Ten or more counts support this clonotype. CDR3 sequence (DNA): TGCAGTGCTAGAGATGGCCGGCCAGGTTCAGAGACCCAGTACTTC. Its protein product is CSARDGRPGSETQYF. The gene calls are TRBV20-1 and TRBJ2-5, with D hard to call. The germline CDR1 and CDR2 sequences are DFQATT and SNEGSKA (reference sequence). The V end lost 0 bases, the J end lost 4 bases, and 15 bases lay between the germline ends. This CDR3 is built from 15 residues.

This clonotype was found a few times. The V and J genes are TRBV20-1 and TRBJ1-6; 12 bases map to TRBD1. The trim removed 0 bases at V and 7 bases at J, leaving 4 bases unmatched. Germline V gene sequence: CDR1 DFQATT, CDR2 SNEGSKA (reference sequence). The CDR3 spans 16 residues. The CDR3 nucleotides read TGCAGTGCTAGAGACTGGGGACAGGGGGCCAATTCACCCCTCCACTTT. Its protein is CSARDWGQGANSPLHF.

The rearrangement links TRBV5-1 to TRBJ2-1; 8 nucleotides agree with TRBD1. The CDR3 length is 15 residues. Germline assignment: CDR1 SGHRS and CDR2 YFSETQ. J lost 3 bases, V lost 2 bases, and 4 bases had no gene match. The CDR3 sequence is CASSLNRGIYNEQFF. CDR3 nucleotides: TGCGCCAGCAGCTTAAACAGGGGGATCTACAATGAGCAGTTCTTC.

The V call is TRBV7-8, the J call TRBJ2-2, with TRBD1 as a possible D gene (6 bases). In germline, CDR1 is SGHVS, CDR2 FQNEAQ. The V and J ends lost 3 bases and 7 bases respectively, with 15 bases between them. The CDR3 loop spans 15 amino acids. The CDR3 region has the DNA TGTGCCAGCAGCTTTGCCGGGACACGAAGCGGGGAGCTGTTTTTT. Encoded protein: CASSFAGTRSGELFF.

This clonotype was detected a few times. The CDR3 region has the DNA TGTGCCAGCAGTCAGTACGGCCCGAGGCGTGATCAGCCCCAGCATTTT. Its translation: CASSQYGPRRDQPQHF. The chain employs TRBV28 and TRBJ1-5; D remains ambiguous. The CDR3 is made up of 16 amino acids. V lost 5 bases and J 5 bases, leaving 19 bases between the germline ends. Per germline, CDR1 MDHEN and CDR2 SYDVKM. The full variable domain, rest sourced from reference TRBV28 and TRBJ1-5, is DVKVTQSSRYLVKRTGEKVFLECVQDMDHENMFWYRQDPGLGLRLIYFSYDVKMKEKGDIPEGYSVSREKKERFSLILESASTNQTSMYLCASSQYGPRRDQPQHFGDGTRLSIL.

The chain recombines TRBV29-1 with TRBJ2-2, with D possibly being TRBD1 or TRBD2 (6 bases each). This CDR3 region has 18 residues. Per the germline V gene, CDR1 is SQVTM and CDR2 is ANQGSEA. Trimming cost V 6 bases and J 4 bases, with 27 bases left between them. The CDR3 DNA follows: TGCAGCGTATCGGGGGCCAACCGGGCCCCCCGGGCCACCGGGGAGCTGTTTTTT. This sequence encodes CSVSGANRAPRATGELFF.

The rearrangement joins TRBV7-2 to TRBJ1-2, with 9 bases lining up with TRBD1. Germline CDR1 and CDR2: SGHTA and FQGNSA. With V trimmed by 0 bases and J by 0 bases, 5 bases remained unmatched. The CDR3 consists of 17 residues. The CDR3 region has the DNA TGTGCCAGCAGCTTAGCGAGGACAGGGGTGTCTAACTATGGCTACACCTTC. Translated: CASSLARTGVSNYGYTF.

The chain recombines TRBV20-1 with TRBJ2-1; 9 nucleotides agree with TRBD2. The CDR3 contains 14 residues. Germline V CDR1 and CDR2: DFQATT, SNEGSKA (reference sequence). V was clipped by 0 bases and J by 10 bases; unmatched bases: 7. CDR3 in amino acids: CSARDPSGIVEQFF. The CDR3 nucleotides read TGCAGTGCTAGAGACCCTAGCGGGATAGTAGAGCAGTTCTTC.

This clonotype has just a few counts. The chain uses TRBV11-3 and TRBJ2-2; 7 nucleotides agree with TRBD2. With V trimmed by 0 bases and J by 4 bases, 5 bases remained unmatched. This CDR3 region has 16 residues. Germline-derived CDR1 and CDR2 are SGHNT and YENEEA. CDR3 region: CASSLDAGASTGELFF. The CDR3 region has the DNA TGTGCCAGCAGCTTAGATGCGGGAGCAAGCACCGGGGAGCTGTTTTTT. The full variable domain, rest sourced from reference TRBV11-3 and TRBJ2-2, is EAGVVQSPRYKIIEKKQPVAFWCNPISGHNTLYWYLQNLGQGPELLIRYENEEAVDDSQLPKDRFSAERLKGVDSTLKIQPAELGDSAVYLCASSLDAGASTGELFFGEGSRLTVL.

This clonotype was seen a few times. The chain uses TRBV4-2 and TRBJ2-7, with 13 bases that match TRBD2. With V trimmed by 2 bases and J by 5 bases, 9 bases remained unmatched. The CDR3 consists of 17 residues. Germline V lookup: CDR1 LGHNA, CDR2 YNFKEQ. CDR3 sequence (DNA): TGTGCCAGCAGCCAAAAGACTAGCGGGAGGACGGGCGACGAGCAGTACTTC. This sequence encodes CASSQKTSGRTGDEQYF.

This chain links TRBV24-1 with TRBJ2-3; no clear D. V lost 8 bases and J 6 bases, leaving 8 bases between the germline ends. This CDR3 contains 11 residues. Germline V gives CDR1 KGHDR, CDR2 SFDVKD. CDR3 in DNA: TGTGCCACCACGGTGGGGGATACGCAGTATTTT. It yields the protein CATTVGDTQYF.